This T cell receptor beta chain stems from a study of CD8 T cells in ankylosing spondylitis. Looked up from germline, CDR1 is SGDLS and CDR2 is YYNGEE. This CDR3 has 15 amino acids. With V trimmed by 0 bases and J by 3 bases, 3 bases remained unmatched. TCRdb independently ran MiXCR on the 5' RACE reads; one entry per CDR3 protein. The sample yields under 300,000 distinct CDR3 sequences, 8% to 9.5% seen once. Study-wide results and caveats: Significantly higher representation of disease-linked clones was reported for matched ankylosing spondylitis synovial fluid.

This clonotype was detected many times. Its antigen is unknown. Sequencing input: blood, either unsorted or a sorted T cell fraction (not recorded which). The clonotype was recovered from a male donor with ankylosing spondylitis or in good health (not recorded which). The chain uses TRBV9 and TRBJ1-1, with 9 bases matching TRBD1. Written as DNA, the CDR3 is TGTGCCAGCAGCGTAGGGGACAGGGTGGACACTGAAGCTTTCTTT. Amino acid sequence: CASSVGDRVDTEAFF.